A single sample gave rise to the 17 T cell receptor beta chains below, sequenced in a study of PD-1 blockade in classical Hodgkin lymphoma. TCRdb's table, derived via immunoSEQ multiplex PCR, lists solely in-frame clones and lacks some. The table has tens of thousands of clones, 70% to 80% seen once. Time point noted: cycle 4 day 1 (C4D1), after 5 to 7 weeks of nivolumab. After autologous stem cell transplantation all patients relapsed, and prior brentuximab vedotin exposure differed between cohorts. Sequencing used peripheral blood mononuclear cells (PBMCs), obtained before the fourth cycle of nivolumab. The receptors come from a human donor with classical Hodgkin lymphoma.

The V call is TRBV25-1, the J call TRBJ2-3; a weak D match, TRBD1 (6 bases). The V end lost 5 bases, the J end lost 4 bases, and 10 bases lay between the germline ends. Looked up from germline, CDR1 is MGHDK and CDR2 is SYGVNS. This CDR3 spans 13 amino acids. The CDR3 spells CASSSPGADTQYF. CDR3 coding DNA: TGTGCCAGCAGTTCACCAGGGGCAGATACGCAGTATTTT. Full variable domain (rest looked up from reference TRBV25-1 and TRBJ2-3): EADIYQTPRYLVIGTGKKITLECSQTMGHDKMYWYQQDPGMELHLIHYSYGVNSTEKGDLSSESTVSRIRTEHFPLTLESARPSHTSQYLCASSSPGADTQYFGPGTRLTVL.

This chain uses TRBV7-8 with TRBJ2-1, with 7 bases aligning to TRBD2. This CDR3 comprises 13 residues. Germline V gene data show CDR1 as SGHVS and CDR2 as FQNEAQ. Trimming cost V 5 bases and J 15 bases; bases outside gene matches: 13. The CDR3 loop reads CASSPQPSGSGFF. In nucleotides, the CDR3 is TGTGCCAGCAGCCCCCAACCTAGCGGCTCGGGGTTCTTC.

This clone was counted a few times. This chain joins TRBV4-3 and TRBJ2-5, with TRBD2 identical over 13 bases. This CDR3 region has 18 residues. After removal of 4 bases from V and 5 bases from J, the junction contained 13 bases not matched to a gene. Germline CDR1 reads LGHNA; CDR2 reads YSLEER. CDR3 sequence (DNA): TGCGCCAGCAGCCCCGGACTAGCGGGGGCCCAATCCGTTGAGACCCAGTACTTC. Translation gives CASSPGLAGAQSVETQYF.

This clone was seen just once. The chain recombines TRBV5-4 with TRBJ1-1; 9 nucleotides agree with TRBD1. The CDR3 loop spans 13 amino acids. Germline trimming cut 4 bases from V and 11 bases from J; bases unmatched to any gene: 9. Germline V lookup: CDR1 SGHNT, CDR2 YYREEE (reference sequence). The CDR3 reads CASSMGDRVAAFF. Here the CDR3 DNA reads TGTGCCAGCAGCATGGGGGACAGGGTTGCGGCTTTCTTT.

This clone was observed once. This sequence joins TRBV19 and TRBJ1-5; 9 bases match TRBD1. V lost 6 bases and J lost 4; bases outside the gene matches: 7. The length of the CDR3 is 15 residues. CDR1 and CDR2 (germline): LNHDA, SQIVND (reference sequence). CDR3 residues: CASSQTGQGNQPQHF. The CDR3 coding sequence is TGTGCCAGTAGCCAAACGGGACAGGGAAATCAGCCCCAGCATTTT.

J is TRBJ2-3 and V is TRBV5-1; no reliable D call. Trimming removed 5 bases from V and 4 bases from J, with 8 bases in between. The germline V gene has CDR1 SGHRS and CDR2 YFSETQ. The CDR3 sequence is 12 residues long. The DNA for the CDR3 is TGCGCCAGCAGTACGGTTCCAGATACGCAGTATTTT. Translation: CASSTVPDTQYF.

This clone was detected ten times or more. V and J are TRBV5-1 and TRBJ1-2, with 7 bases aligning to TRBD1. J gave up 5 bases and V 0 bases, and 13 bases lay outside the gene matches. This CDR3 contains 17 residues. Germline loops: CDR1 SGHRS, CDR2 YFSETQ. Here the CDR3 reads CASSLGQGEGTLYGYTF. CDR3 bases: TGCGCCAGCAGCTTGGGACAGGGCGAGGGAACCCTATATGGCTACACCTTC.

This chain links TRBV7-3 with TRBJ2-5; 8 bases are a match to TRBD1. The CDR3 consists of 15 residues. CDR1 and CDR2 from the germline V gene are SGHTA and FQGTGA. Trimming removed 5 bases from V and 5 bases from J; junction bases left unmatched: 10. In DNA, the CDR3 is TGTGCCAGCAGCCAGACAGGGGCCTCCCGGGAGACCCAGTACTTC. This gives the protein CASSQTGASRETQYF.

The table lists this clone with a count of one. CDR3 bases: TGTGCCAGCAGTTTAGGAGGGGTCGGCTACACCTTC. This sequence encodes CASSLGGVGYTF. This chain uses TRBV28 with TRBJ1-2; possible D gene TRBD1, 5 bases. Trimming removed 2 bases at V and 8 bases at J, with 9 bases between. Germline V gene lookup returns CDR1 MDHEN and CDR2 SYDVKM. The CDR3 totals 12 residues.

In nucleotides, the CDR3 is TGTGCCAGCAGCAAGGGACAGGCAATCTACAATGAGCAGTTCTTC. This codes for CASSKGQAIYNEQFF. The chain employs TRBV7-8 and TRBJ2-1; 8 nucleotides match TRBD1. Germline CDR1 and CDR2: SGHVS and FQNEAQ. The CDR3 has 15 amino acids. The ends lost 5 bases at V and 3 bases at J; junction bases unmatched: 6. Combining the CDR3 with reference TRBV7-8 and TRBJ2-1 gives the whole variable domain GAGVSQSPRYKVAKRGQDVALRCDPISGHVSLFWYQQALGQGPEFLTYFQNEAQLDKSGLPSDRFFAERPEGSVSTLKIQRTQQEDSAVYLCASSKGQAIYNEQFFGPGTRLTVL.

The chain employs TRBV7-9 and TRBJ2-2; 8 positions match TRBD1. Germline trimming cut 5 bases from V and 4 bases from J; bases unmatched to any gene: 9. Germline assignment: CDR1 SEHNR and CDR2 FQNEAQ (reference sequence). This CDR3 region has 16 residues. CDR3 DNA: TGTGCCAGCAGCGTAGGTGACAGGGGAGGCACCGGGGAGCTGTTTTTT. Protein: CASSVGDRGGTGELFF.

The chain carries TRBV5-6 and TRBJ2-1, with 10 positions matching TRBD2. CDR1 and CDR2 from the germline V gene are SGHDT and YYEEEE. The trim removed 4 bases at V and 6 bases at J, leaving 4 bases unmatched. CDR3 length equals 14 residues. The CDR3 sequence: CASSRSSGSNEQFF. The CDR3 nucleotides read TGTGCCAGCAGCCGATCTAGCGGGAGCAATGAGCAGTTCTTC.

This clone appeared a few times. The sample carries other DNA sequences with the same CDR3. This chain joins TRBV27 and TRBJ2-1; 7 nucleotides line up with TRBD1. Germline values: CDR1 MNHEY, CDR2 SMNVEV (reference sequence). V trimming: 11 bases; J trimming: 4 bases; junction bases outside the gene matches: 11. The CDR3 length is 14 residues. The CDR3 sequence is CASSPGTEYNEQFF. The DNA of the CDR3 is TGTGCCTCCTCCCCCGGGACAGAATACAATGAGCAGTTCTTC.

V gene TRBV5-6 combines with J gene TRBJ1-6; D remains ambiguous. CDR3 length: 15 residues. Per the germline V gene, CDR1 is SGHDT and CDR2 is YYEEEE. Trimming removed 4 bases at V and 6 bases at J, with 14 bases between. This chain's CDR3 is CASSLTRLTNSPLHF. The DNA of the CDR3 is TGTGCCAGCAGCCTGACACGACTGACTAATTCACCCCTCCACTTT.

The chain is built from TRBV28 and TRBJ2-1; 11 bases agree with TRBD2. The length of the CDR3 is 15 residues. V shed 5 bases and J 4 bases; nucleotides not matched to a gene: 4. The germline V gene encodes CDR1 MDHEN and CDR2 SYDVKM. CDR3 in amino acids: CASSVAGGIYNEQFF. The CDR3 DNA sequence: TGTGCCAGCAGTGTAGCGGGGGGGATTTACAATGAGCAGTTCTTC.

The chain recombines TRBV6-1 with TRBJ1-1; a weak D match, TRBD1 (5 bases). Trimming took off 10 bases at V and 5 bases at J, with 17 bases between the two ends. CDR3 length: 13 residues. CDR1 and CDR2 (germline): MNHNS, SASEGT. The CDR3 DNA sequence: TGTGCCACGTCGGGGCAGGGAGGTACTGAAGCTTTCTTT. Translated, it gives CATSGQGGTEAFF.

This chain connects TRBV5-1 to TRBJ2-3, with D perhaps TRBD2 (6 bases). Trimming stripped 4 bases from V and 6 bases from J, with 12 bases between. Looked up from germline, CDR1 is SGHRS and CDR2 is YFSETQ. The CDR3 sequence is 13 residues long. For the CDR3, the DNA is TGCGCCAGCAGCGCCGGGAGCTCGGATACGCAGTATTTT. It translates to CASSAGSSDTQYF.